The entry below describes one TCR beta chain. The data were taken from a study of identical twins. The CDR3 has 13 amino acids. Looked up from germline, CDR1 is SGHDN and CDR2 is FVKESK. Trimming pared 3 bases from V and 3 bases from J, leaving 9 bases between. Template switching added a universal primer site; cDNA carried unique molecular identifiers. TCRdb recomputed calls from the 5' RACE reads with MiXCR, one row per CDR3 protein. The sample holds hundreds of thousands of distinct CDR3 sequences, approximately 21% seen once. These data were likewise used in another study, on T cells expressing NK-cell markers. That work adds: One of eight sequenced donors was HCMV-seronegative; the other seven were seropositive. These same clonotypes (in a few donors) also led the CD3+CD56-NKG2C+ fraction.

The V call is TRBV14, the J call TRBJ2-7, with D possibly TRBD1 on 5 matching bases. The sequencing sample was made of PBMCs. The sequence came from a woman in her late teens or twenties in good health. The CDR3 spells CASSQTRGYEQYF. The CDR3 region has the DNA TGTGCCAGCAGCCAGACAAGGGGCTACGAGCAGTACTTC.